This passage covers 17 T cell receptor beta chains from one sample sequenced in a study of cytotoxic CD8 clonotypes in ibrutinib-treated CLL. Libraries were prepared by immunoSEQ multiplex PCR; TCRdb keeps only in-frame clonotypes and omits some of them. Of about 330,000 clones in the sample, approximately 67% are singletons; the top ten hold just under 6.5%. This specimen was PBMCs, taken after 36 months of ibrutinib treatment. Source of these receptors: a human donor with chronic lymphocytic leukemia.

This clone has only a few counts. This sequence joins TRBV25-1 and TRBJ2-7; D gene uncertain. Trimming shortened V by 8 bases and J by 5 bases, and 10 bases separated the two germline ends. Germline V gene sequence: CDR1 MGHDK, CDR2 SYGVNS. The CDR3 sequence is 11 residues long. In DNA, the CDR3 is TGTGCCAGCCAAGATCACCACGAGCAGTACTTC. It encodes CASQDHHEQYF.

The chain recombines TRBV4-3 with TRBJ2-1, with D unclear. Germline V CDR1 and CDR2: LGHNA, YSLEER. This CDR3 comprises 13 residues. Trimming took 0 bases from V and 7 from J, leaving 7 bases between them. The CDR3, as DNA: TGCGCCAGCAGCCAAGATGGGCAGAATGAGCAGTTCTTC. This gives the protein CASSQDGQNEQFF.

This clone was detected only once. V usage is TRBV29-1 and J usage is TRBJ2-2; a weak D match, TRBD1 (5 bases). Per germline, CDR1 SQVTM and CDR2 ANQGSEA. There are 14 residues in the CDR3. Trimming removed 3 bases from V and 6 bases from J, with 14 bases in between. The CDR3 nucleotides read TGCAGCGTTGAGGGGTCAGGGATTGCCGGGGAGCTGTTTTTT. Protein: CSVEGSGIAGELFF.

The chain links TRBV5-1 to TRBJ1-4; D might be TRBD1 (5 bases). The CDR3 runs to 17 residues. The V and J ends lost 0 bases and 3 bases respectively, with 15 bases between them. Germline V gene data show CDR1 as SGHRS and CDR2 as YFSETQ. The CDR3 DNA sequence: TGCGCCAGCAGCTTGGCCTTGAGTGGAGGGGCTAATGAAAAACTGTTTTTT. It is translated as CASSLALSGGANEKLFF.

This clone was observed a handful of times. The J gene is TRBJ2-2, the V gene TRBV21-1; TRBD1 reflects the table's D call only, with no check against the DNA. TRBV21-1 is a known pseudogene. The CDR3 spans 16 residues. The DNA of the CDR3 is TGTGCCAGCAGGTCTCAGGGACAGGGGAACACCGGGGAGCTGTTTTTT. Its translation is CASRSQGQGNTGELFF.

The V call is TRBV9, the J call TRBJ2-6, with 8 bases matching TRBD1. Germline CDR1 and CDR2: SGDLS and YYNGEE. Germline trimming cut 3 bases from V and 3 bases from J; bases unmatched to any gene: 2. This CDR3 region has 15 residues. CDR3 in amino acids: CASSGTGSGANVLTF. DNA for the CDR3: TGTGCCAGCAGCGGGACAGGGAGTGGGGCCAACGTCCTGACTTTC.

The genes are TRBV2 and TRBJ1-5; TRBD1 agrees at 8 bases. In germline, CDR1 is SNHLY, CDR2 FYNNEI. The CDR3 runs to 13 residues. The V and J ends lost 7 bases and 4 bases, in that order; junction bases with no gene match: 3. The CDR3: CASKRTGNQPQHF. The CDR3 nucleotides are TGTGCCAGCAAAAGGACAGGGAATCAGCCCCAGCATTTT.

This CDR3 is CASSVASTTDTQYF. Written as DNA, the CDR3 is TGTGCCAGCAGCGTAGCCAGCACCACAGATACGCAGTATTTT. The chain has TRBV9 and TRBJ2-3; no clear D. CDR3 length: 14 amino acids. CDR1 and CDR2 from the germline V gene are SGDLS and YYNGEE. Trimming took off 0 bases at V and 2 bases at J, with 7 bases between the two ends.

The chain links TRBV13 to TRBJ1-4; no clear D gene. Per germline, CDR1 PRHDT and CDR2 FYEKMQ (reference sequence). The CDR3 consists of 14 residues. Trimming pared 5 bases from V and 2 bases from J, leaving 9 bases between. The CDR3 loop reads CASSRGVTNEKLFF. CDR3 in DNA: TGTGCCAGCAGCAGAGGAGTGACTAATGAAAAACTGTTTTTT.

The chain uses TRBV7-9 and TRBJ1-1; TRBD1 matches at 7 bases. The CDR3 sequence is 13 residues long. Germline loops: CDR1 SEHNR, CDR2 FQNEAQ (reference sequence). With V trimmed by 6 bases and J by 3 bases, 4 bases remained unmatched. Here the CDR3 reads CASRPGQYTEAFF. The CDR3 region has the DNA TGTGCCAGCAGACCGGGACAGTACACTGAAGCTTTCTTT.

This clone was seen only a few times. The rearrangement uses TRBV29-1 and TRBJ2-5; D is undetermined. The CDR3 runs 12 residues. Germline V CDR1 and CDR2: SQVTM, ANQGSEA. With 6 bases removed from V and 5 bases from J, the gap between germline ends came to 13 bases. CDR3: CSVESARETQYF. The CDR3 coding sequence is TGCAGCGTGGAAAGCGCGAGGGAGACCCAGTACTTC.

This clone was observed a few times. The chain recombines TRBV19 with TRBJ2-7, with 9 bases aligning to TRBD1. The CDR3 runs to 15 residues. Germline loops: CDR1 LNHDA, CDR2 SQIVND (reference sequence). The V and J ends lost 5 bases and 4 bases, in that order; junction bases with no gene match: 9. The CDR3 here is CASSLRGDREYEQYF. The DNA for the CDR3 is TGTGCCAGTAGTCTACGAGGGGACAGGGAGTACGAGCAGTACTTC.

This chain connects TRBV7-2 to TRBJ2-7, with D possibly matching TRBD1 (5 bases). The germline V and J ends were trimmed by 1 base and 3 bases, with 10 bases remaining between them. The germline V gene encodes CDR1 SGHTA and CDR2 FQGNSA. This CDR3 is built from 14 residues. The CDR3 here is CASSLGGTFYEQYF. The CDR3 DNA sequence: TGTGCCAGCAGCTTAGGGGGCACGTTCTACGAGCAGTACTTC.

The V and J genes are TRBV21-1 and TRBJ1-5; the table's TRBD1 call for D was not verified on the DNA. TRBV21-1 is designated a pseudogene. The CDR3 is made up of 16 amino acids. The DNA for the CDR3 is TGTGCCAGCAGCAGCGGGACAGGGGATAGCAATCAGCCCCAGCATTTT. This translates into CASSSGTGDSNQPQHF.

This clone was seen more than once but under ten times. This rearrangement joins TRBV19 to TRBJ2-2, with D perhaps TRBD1 (6 bases). There are 16 residues in the CDR3. Germline CDR1 is LNHDA and CDR2 is SQIVND (reference sequence). Deletions cut 4 bases from V and 7 bases from J, with 19 bases between. The DNA of the CDR3 is TGTGCCAGTAGTAGGCCCGGGACACCAACCAGCGGGGAGCTGTTTTTT. Protein sequence: CASSRPGTPTSGELFF.

The gene calls are TRBV6-5 and TRBJ1-4, with D perhaps matching TRBD1 (5 bases). The CDR3 totals 13 residues. Germline assignment: CDR1 MNHEY and CDR2 SVGAGI. Trimming removed 7 bases from V and 7 bases from J, with 13 bases in between. CDR3 nucleotides: TGTGCCAGCATCCGCAGGGTGGGTGAAAAACTGTTTTTT. Translating gives CASIRRVGEKLFF.

The chain carries TRBV7-2 and TRBJ2-1; possibly TRBD2 for D (5 bases). Trimming took 4 bases from V and 5 from J, leaving 15 bases between them. The CDR3 length is 15 residues. Germline V gives CDR1 SGHTA, CDR2 FQGNSA. CDR3 amino acids: CASSSRTSRDNEQFF. CDR3 in DNA: TGTGCCAGCAGCTCCCGGACTTCACGGGACAATGAGCAGTTCTTC.